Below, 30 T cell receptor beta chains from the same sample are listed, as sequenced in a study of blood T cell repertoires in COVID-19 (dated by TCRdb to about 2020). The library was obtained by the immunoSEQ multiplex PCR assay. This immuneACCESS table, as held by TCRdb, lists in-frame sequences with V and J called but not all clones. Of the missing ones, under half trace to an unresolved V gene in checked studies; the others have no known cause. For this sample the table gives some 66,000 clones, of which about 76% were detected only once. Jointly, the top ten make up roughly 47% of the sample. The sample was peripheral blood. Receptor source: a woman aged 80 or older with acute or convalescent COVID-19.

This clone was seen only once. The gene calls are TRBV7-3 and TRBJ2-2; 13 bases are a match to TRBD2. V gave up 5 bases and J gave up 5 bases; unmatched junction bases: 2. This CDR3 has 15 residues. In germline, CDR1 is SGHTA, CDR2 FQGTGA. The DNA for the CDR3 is TGTGCCAGCAGCGCGGGACTAGCGGGAACCGGGGAGCTGTTTTTT. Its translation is CASSAGLAGTGELFF.

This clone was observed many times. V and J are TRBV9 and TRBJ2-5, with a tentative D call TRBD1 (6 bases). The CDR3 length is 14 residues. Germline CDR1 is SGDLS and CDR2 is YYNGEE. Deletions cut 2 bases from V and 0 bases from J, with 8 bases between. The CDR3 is CASSVAGDQETQYF. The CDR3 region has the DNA TGTGCCAGCAGCGTGGCAGGGGACCAAGAGACCCAGTACTTC.

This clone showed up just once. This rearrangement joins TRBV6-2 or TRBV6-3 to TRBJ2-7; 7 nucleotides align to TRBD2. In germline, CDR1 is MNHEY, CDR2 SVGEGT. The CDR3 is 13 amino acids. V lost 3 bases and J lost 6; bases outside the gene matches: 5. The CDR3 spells CASSYGLGVEQYF. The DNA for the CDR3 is TGTGCCAGCAGTTATGGACTAGGGGTCGAGCAGTACTTC.

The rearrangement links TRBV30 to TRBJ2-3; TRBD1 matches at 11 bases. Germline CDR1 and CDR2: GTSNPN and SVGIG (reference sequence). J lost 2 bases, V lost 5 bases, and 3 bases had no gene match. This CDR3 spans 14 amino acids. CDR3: CAWGTGGITDTQYF. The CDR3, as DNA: TGTGCCTGGGGGACAGGGGGTATCACAGATACGCAGTATTTT.

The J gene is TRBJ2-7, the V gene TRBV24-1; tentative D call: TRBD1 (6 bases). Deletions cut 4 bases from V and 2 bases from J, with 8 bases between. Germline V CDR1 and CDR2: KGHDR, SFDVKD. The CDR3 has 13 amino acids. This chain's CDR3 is CATSEGDTYEQYF. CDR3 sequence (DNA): TGTGCCACCAGTGAGGGGGACACCTACGAGCAGTACTTC.

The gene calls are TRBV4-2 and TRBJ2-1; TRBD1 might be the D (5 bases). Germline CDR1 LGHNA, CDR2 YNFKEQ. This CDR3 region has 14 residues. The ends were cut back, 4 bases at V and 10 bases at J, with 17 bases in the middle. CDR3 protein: CASSPRTPHGEQFF. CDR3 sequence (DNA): TGTGCCAGCAGCCCGAGGACACCTCATGGGGAGCAGTTCTTC.

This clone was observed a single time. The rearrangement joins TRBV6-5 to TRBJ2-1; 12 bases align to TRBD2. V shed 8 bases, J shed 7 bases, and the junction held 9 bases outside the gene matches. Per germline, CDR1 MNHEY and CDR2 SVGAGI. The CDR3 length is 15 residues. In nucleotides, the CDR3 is TGTGCCAGCGATCTTACTAGCGGGAGGAAGAATGAGCAGTTCTTC. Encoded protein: CASDLTSGRKNEQFF.

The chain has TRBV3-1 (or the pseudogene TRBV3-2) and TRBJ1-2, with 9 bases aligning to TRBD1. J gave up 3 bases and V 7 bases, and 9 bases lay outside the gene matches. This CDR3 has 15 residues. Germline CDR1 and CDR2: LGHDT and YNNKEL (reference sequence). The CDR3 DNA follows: TGTGCCAGCACCCCCGGGACAGGGTCGGACTATGGCTACACCTTC. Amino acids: CASTPGTGSDYGYTF.

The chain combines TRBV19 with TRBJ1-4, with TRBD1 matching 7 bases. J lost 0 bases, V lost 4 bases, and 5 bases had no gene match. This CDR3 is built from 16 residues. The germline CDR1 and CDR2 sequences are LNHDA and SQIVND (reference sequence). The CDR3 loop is CASSKGTAATNEKLFF. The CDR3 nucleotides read TGTGCCAGTAGTAAGGGGACAGCAGCAACTAATGAAAAACTGTTTTTT.

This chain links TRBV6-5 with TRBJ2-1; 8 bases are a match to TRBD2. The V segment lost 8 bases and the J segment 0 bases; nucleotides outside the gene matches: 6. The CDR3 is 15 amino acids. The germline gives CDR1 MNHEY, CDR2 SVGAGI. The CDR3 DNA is TGTGCCAGCCGCCGGGGGGGTCCCTCCTACAATGAGCAGTTCTTC. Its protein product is CASRRGGPSYNEQFF.

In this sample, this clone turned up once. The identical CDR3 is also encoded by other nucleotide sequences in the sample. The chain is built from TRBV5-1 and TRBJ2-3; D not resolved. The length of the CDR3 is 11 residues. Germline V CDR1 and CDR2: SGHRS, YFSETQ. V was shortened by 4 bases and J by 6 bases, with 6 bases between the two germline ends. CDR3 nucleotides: TGCGCCAGCAGCCTCCTGGATACGCAGTATTTT. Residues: CASSLLDTQYF.

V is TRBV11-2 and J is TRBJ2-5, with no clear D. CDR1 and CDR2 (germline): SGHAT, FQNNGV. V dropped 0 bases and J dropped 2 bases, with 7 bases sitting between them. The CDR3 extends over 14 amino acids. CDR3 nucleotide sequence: TGTGCCAGCAGCTTAGAGCCAGGTCAAGAGACCCAGTACTTC. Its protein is CASSLEPGQETQYF.

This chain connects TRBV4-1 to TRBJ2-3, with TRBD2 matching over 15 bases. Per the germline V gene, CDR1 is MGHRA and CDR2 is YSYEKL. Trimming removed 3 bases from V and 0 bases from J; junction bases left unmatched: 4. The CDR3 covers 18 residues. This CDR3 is CASSQPGLAGGSTDTQYF. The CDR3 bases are TGCGCCAGCAGCCAGCCCGGACTAGCGGGAGGGAGCACAGATACGCAGTATTTT.

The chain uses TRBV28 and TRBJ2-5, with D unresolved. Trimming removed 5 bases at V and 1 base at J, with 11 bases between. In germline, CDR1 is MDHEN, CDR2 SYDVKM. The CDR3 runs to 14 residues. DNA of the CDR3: TGTGCCAGCAGTCCCCTAGGCCTCCAAGAGACCCAGTACTTC. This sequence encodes CASSPLGLQETQYF.

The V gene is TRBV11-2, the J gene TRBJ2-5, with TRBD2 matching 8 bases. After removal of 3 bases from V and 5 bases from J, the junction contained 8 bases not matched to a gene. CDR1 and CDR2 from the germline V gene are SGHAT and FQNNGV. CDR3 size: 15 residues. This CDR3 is CASSFFSGIRETQYF. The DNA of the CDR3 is TGTGCCAGCAGCTTCTTTAGCGGGATCCGGGAGACCCAGTACTTC.

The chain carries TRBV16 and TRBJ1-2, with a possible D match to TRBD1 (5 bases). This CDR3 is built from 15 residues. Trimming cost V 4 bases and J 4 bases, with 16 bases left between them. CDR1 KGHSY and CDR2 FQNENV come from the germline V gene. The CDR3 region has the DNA TGTGCCAGCAGCCCCCCGGGGGGTTTCCGCTATGGCTACACCTTC. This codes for CASSPPGGFRYGYTF.

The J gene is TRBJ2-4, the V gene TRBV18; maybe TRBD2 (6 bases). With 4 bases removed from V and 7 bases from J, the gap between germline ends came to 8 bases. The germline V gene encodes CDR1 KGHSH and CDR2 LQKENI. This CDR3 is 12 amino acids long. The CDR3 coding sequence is TGTGCCAGCTCACAAGGAGGGAACATTCAGTACTTC. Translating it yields CASSQGGNIQYF.

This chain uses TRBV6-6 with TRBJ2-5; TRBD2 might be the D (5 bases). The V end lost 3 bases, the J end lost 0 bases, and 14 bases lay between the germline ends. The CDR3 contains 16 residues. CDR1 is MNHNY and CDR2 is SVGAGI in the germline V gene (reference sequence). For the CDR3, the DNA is TGTGCCAGCAGTTATGAAGTGAGGGCCAACCAAGAGACCCAGTACTTC. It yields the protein CASSYEVRANQETQYF.

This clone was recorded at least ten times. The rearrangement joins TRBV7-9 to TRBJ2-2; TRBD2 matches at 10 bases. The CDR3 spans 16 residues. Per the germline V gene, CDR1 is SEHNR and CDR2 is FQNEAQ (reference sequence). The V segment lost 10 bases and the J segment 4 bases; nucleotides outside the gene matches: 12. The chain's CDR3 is CAIPKRGLAITGELFF. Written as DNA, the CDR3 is TGTGCCATCCCAAAACGGGGACTAGCGATCACCGGGGAGCTGTTTTTT.

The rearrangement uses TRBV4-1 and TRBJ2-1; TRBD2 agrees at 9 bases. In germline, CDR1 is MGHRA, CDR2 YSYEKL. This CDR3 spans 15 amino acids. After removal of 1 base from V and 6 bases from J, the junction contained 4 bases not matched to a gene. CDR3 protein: CASSQGLADTNEQFF. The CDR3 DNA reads TGCGCCAGCAGCCAAGGACTAGCGGACACCAATGAGCAGTTCTTC.

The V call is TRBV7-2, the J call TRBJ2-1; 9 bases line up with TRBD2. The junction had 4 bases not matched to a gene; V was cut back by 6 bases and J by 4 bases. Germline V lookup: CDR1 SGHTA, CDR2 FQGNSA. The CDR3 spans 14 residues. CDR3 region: CASRAGLAYNEQFF. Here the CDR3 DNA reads TGTGCCAGCAGGGCAGGACTAGCGTACAATGAGCAGTTCTTC. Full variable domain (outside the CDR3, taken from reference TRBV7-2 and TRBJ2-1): GAGVSQSPSNKVTEKGKDVELRCDPISGHTALYWYRQSLGQGLEFLIYFQGNSAPDKSGLPSDRFSAERTGGSVSTLTIQRTQQEDSAVYLCASRAGLAYNEQFFGPGTRLTVL.

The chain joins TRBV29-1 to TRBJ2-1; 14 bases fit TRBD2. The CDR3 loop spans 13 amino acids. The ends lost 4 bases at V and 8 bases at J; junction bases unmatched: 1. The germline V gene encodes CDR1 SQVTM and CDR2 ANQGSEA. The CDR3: CSVGTSGRHEQFF. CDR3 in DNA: TGCAGCGTTGGGACTAGCGGGAGGCATGAGCAGTTCTTC.

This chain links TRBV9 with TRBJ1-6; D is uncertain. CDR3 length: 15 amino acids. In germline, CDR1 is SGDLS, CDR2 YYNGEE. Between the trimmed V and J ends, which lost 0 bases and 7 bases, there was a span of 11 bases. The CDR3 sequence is CASSVAGVFNSPLHF. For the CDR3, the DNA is TGTGCCAGCAGCGTAGCCGGAGTTTTCAATTCACCCCTCCACTTT.

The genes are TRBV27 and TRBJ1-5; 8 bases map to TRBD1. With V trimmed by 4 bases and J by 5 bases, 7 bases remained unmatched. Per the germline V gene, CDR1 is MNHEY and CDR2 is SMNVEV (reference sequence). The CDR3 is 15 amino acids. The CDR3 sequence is CASSSRTGIDQPQHF. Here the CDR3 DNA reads TGTGCCAGCAGTTCCAGGACAGGGATCGATCAGCCCCAGCATTTT.

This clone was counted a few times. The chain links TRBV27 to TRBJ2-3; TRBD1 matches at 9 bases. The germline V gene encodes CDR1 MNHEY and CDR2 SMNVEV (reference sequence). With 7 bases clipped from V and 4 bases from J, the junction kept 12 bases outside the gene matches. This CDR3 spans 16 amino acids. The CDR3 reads CASTLSQGAPPDTQYF. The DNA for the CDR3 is TGTGCCAGCACCCTATCACAGGGGGCCCCGCCAGATACGCAGTATTTT.

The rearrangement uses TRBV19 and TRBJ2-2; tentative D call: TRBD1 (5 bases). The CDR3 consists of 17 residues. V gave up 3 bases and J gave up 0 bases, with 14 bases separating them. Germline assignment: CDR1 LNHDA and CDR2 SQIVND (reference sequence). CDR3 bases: TGTGCCAGTAGTATCCCGTGGGGCCAACCGAACACCGGGGAGCTGTTTTTT. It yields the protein CASSIPWGQPNTGELFF.

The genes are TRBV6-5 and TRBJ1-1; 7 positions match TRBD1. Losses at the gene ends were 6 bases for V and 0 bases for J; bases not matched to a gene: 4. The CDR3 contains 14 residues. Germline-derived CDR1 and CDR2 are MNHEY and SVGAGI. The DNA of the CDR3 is TGTGCCAGCAGCTTGACAGGGTTGAACACTGAAGCTTTCTTT. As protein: CASSLTGLNTEAFF.

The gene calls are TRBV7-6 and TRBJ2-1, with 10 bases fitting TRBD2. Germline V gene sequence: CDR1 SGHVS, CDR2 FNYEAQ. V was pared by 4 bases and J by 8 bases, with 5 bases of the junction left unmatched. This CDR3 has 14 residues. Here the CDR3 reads CASSSGTSVDEQFF. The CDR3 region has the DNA TGTGCCAGCAGCTCAGGGACTAGCGTCGATGAGCAGTTCTTC.

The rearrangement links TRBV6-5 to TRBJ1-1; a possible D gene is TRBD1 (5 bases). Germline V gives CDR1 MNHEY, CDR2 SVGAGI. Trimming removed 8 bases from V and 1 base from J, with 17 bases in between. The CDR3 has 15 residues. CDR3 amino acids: CASRPDRGRNTEAFF. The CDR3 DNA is TGTGCCAGCCGCCCTGATAGGGGCAGGAACACTGAAGCTTTCTTT.

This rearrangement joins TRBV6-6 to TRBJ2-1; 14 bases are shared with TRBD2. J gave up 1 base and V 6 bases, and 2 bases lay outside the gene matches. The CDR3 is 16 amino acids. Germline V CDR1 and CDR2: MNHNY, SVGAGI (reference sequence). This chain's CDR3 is CASRGLAGESYNEQFF. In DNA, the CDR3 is TGTGCCAGCAGGGGACTAGCGGGAGAATCCTACAATGAGCAGTTCTTC.